The 17 T cell receptor beta chains reported below all come from one sample, sequenced in a study of Graves' ophthalmopathy and Graves' hyperthyroidism. The authors amplified TCR beta CDR3 regions from RNA transcripts. First-round RT-PCR employed HTBI primers, with a second-round multiplex PCR after it. TCRdb ran MiXCR on the multiplex PCR reads and lists one entry per CDR3 protein. The data show 35,000 to 50,000 distinct CDR3 sequences, approximately 53% seen once. The specimen was peripheral blood. Every receptor here comes from an adult woman with stable Graves' hyperthyroidism.

The chain couples TRBV29-1 to TRBJ1-2; D is possibly TRBD1 (5 bases). CDR1 and CDR2 from the germline V gene are SQVTM and ANQGSEA. CDR3 size: 15 residues. V was pared by 0 bases and J by 5 bases, with 16 bases between. CDR3 residues: CSVEDGAGGGYGYTF. CDR3 in DNA: TGCAGCGTTGAAGATGGGGCAGGAGGAGGTTATGGCTACACCTTC. Supplemented by reference TRBV29-1 and TRBJ1-2, the full variable domain reads SAVISQKPSRDICQRGTSLTIQCQVDSQVTMMFWYRQQPGQSLTLIATANQGSEATYESGFVIDKFPISRPNLTFSTLTVSNMSPEDSSIYLCSVEDGAGGGYGYTFGSGTRLTVV.

This clonotype was found many times. The V and J genes are TRBV28 and TRBJ1-6; no reliable D call. V lost 7 bases, J lost 3 bases, and 13 bases lay in between. This CDR3 comprises 15 residues. Germline V CDR1 and CDR2: MDHEN, SYDVKM. The CDR3 loop reads CASIGQLHYNSPLHF. The CDR3 nucleotides are TGTGCCAGCATCGGGCAGCTTCACTATAATTCACCCCTCCACTTT.

The chain has TRBV7-2 and TRBJ2-7; D unresolved. The V gene's germline CDR1 is SGHTA and CDR2 FQGNSA. With 5 bases removed from V and 1 base from J, the gap between germline ends came to 12 bases. The CDR3 length is 14 residues. The CDR3 here is CASSPGGGSYEQYF. CDR3 DNA: TGTGCCAGCAGCCCCGGCGGCGGTTCCTACGAGCAGTACTTC.

The genes are TRBV7-9 and TRBJ2-7, with 9 nucleotides matching TRBD2. Germline V gene lookup returns CDR1 SEHNR and CDR2 FQNEAQ (reference sequence). V was clipped by 1 base and J by 3 bases; unmatched bases: 10. The CDR3 runs 17 residues. CDR3 loop: CASSLGSGSARFYEQYF. The CDR3 coding sequence is TGTGCCAGCAGCTTAGGTAGCGGGAGTGCACGATTCTACGAGCAGTACTTC.

By share, this clonotype ranks as large (0.1 to 1%). The rearrangement uses TRBV10-2 and TRBJ1-1; a weak D match, TRBD1 (6 bases). This CDR3 contains 13 residues. Trimming stripped 8 bases from V and 4 bases from J, with 14 bases between. Germline V gene data show CDR1 as WSHSY and CDR2 as SAAADI. DNA of the CDR3: TGCGCCAGCGGACCGGGACAACGCACTGAAGCTTTCTTT. This translates into CASGPGQRTEAFF.

A single count supports this clonotype. The chain joins TRBV7-6 to TRBJ2-7, with a tentative D call TRBD2 (6 bases). The V gene lost 5 bases and the J gene lost 3 bases, with 17 bases spanning the gap. This CDR3 contains 15 residues. CDR1 and CDR2 (germline): SGHVS, FNYEAQ. The CDR3 coding sequence is TGTGCCAGCAGCGTTGGACTATCTCGGCACTACGAGCAGTACTTC. It yields the protein CASSVGLSRHYEQYF.

This clonotype was picked up many times. J is TRBJ1-6 and V is TRBV12-3 or TRBV12-4, with 7 bases that match TRBD1. Trimming removed 6 bases from V and 4 bases from J; junction bases left unmatched: 6. This CDR3 has 15 amino acids. CDR3 sequence reads: CASSLGGQYNSPLHF. The DNA of the CDR3 is TGTGCCAGCAGCCTCGGGGGACAGTATAATTCACCCCTCCACTTT.

V is TRBV2 and J is TRBJ2-5; D is possibly TRBD2 (7 bases). Between the trimmed V and J ends, which lost 8 bases and 5 bases, there was a span of 9 bases. Germline V gene sequence: CDR1 SNHLY, CDR2 FYNNEI. The CDR3 spans 11 residues. The CDR3 DNA is TGTGCCAGCGAGGGGGGGGAGACCCAGTACTTC. Protein product: CASEGGETQYF.

To note about this clonotype: Without the conserved terminal phenylalanine or tryptophan, this CDR3 likely stems from a read error. It is unclear where the CDR3 begins or ends on the DNA, so no DNA is shown, and the CDR3 is as TCRdb lists it. The rearrangement joins TRBV29-1 to TRBJ2-2; the DNA was not compared with TRBD1, the D call given in the table. The germline gives CDR1 SQVTM, CDR2 ANQGSEA. The CDR3 contains 8 residues when both ends are counted. This CDR3 reads CSVPPGRR.

About this clonotype itself: Likely a read error: the CDR3 ends without its conserved phenylalanine or tryptophan. The limits of the CDR3 on the DNA are not certain, so only TCRdb's listed CDR3 is given. The chain employs TRBV27 and TRBJ1-1. The CDR3 is made up of 11 amino acids, end residues included. Germline V CDR1 and CDR2: MNHEY, SMNVEV (reference sequence). The CDR3 here is CASGFSGALVL.

This clonotype has ten or more counts. V usage is TRBV28 and J usage is TRBJ1-2; TRBD1 matches at 7 bases. The CDR3 extends over 14 amino acids. V trimming: 7 bases; J trimming: 0 bases; junction bases outside the gene matches: 5. The V gene's germline CDR1 is MDHEN and CDR2 SYDVKM. This chain's CDR3 is CASTHQGANYGYTF. CDR3 bases: TGTGCCAGCACCCACCAGGGGGCTAACTATGGCTACACCTTC.

The chain is built from TRBV7-8 and TRBJ1-6; 10 bases map to TRBD1. The ends lost 3 bases at V and 9 bases at J; junction bases unmatched: 8. CDR1 is SGHVS, CDR2 FQNEAQ, per germline. There are 16 residues in the CDR3. The CDR3 DNA reads as TGTGCCAGCAGCTTGCATCAGGGACAGGGGACTTCACCCCTCCACTTT. This sequence encodes CASSLHQGQGTSPLHF.

By frequency in the sample, this clonotype is medium-sized. The chain is built from TRBV7-9 and TRBJ1-2; D gene ambiguous. Germline CDR1 reads SEHNR; CDR2 reads FQNEAQ (reference sequence). This CDR3 has 11 amino acids. V was cut by 5 bases and J by 6 bases, with 7 bases left in between. The CDR3, as DNA: TGTGCCAGCAGCCGCTTGGATGGCTACACCTTC. It codes for CASSRLDGYTF.

The gene calls are TRBV10-3 and TRBJ2-7, with TRBD1 identical over 8 bases. This CDR3 is 13 amino acids long. The trim removed 6 bases at V and 0 bases at J, leaving 1 base unmatched. Germline V lookup: CDR1 ENHRY, CDR2 SYGVKD. The CDR3: CAIRGTGSYEQYF. In DNA form, the CDR3 reads TGTGCCATCAGGGGGACAGGCTCCTACGAGCAGTACTTC.

Ten or more counts support this clonotype. The rearrangement joins TRBV6-5 to TRBJ2-2; TRBD2 is a possible D gene (6 bases). The germline V gene encodes CDR1 MNHEY and CDR2 SVGAGI. The CDR3 length is 17 residues. Trimming removed 3 bases at V and 7 bases at J, with 21 bases between. In nucleotides, the CDR3 is TGTGCCAGCAGTTATTGGTGGGGAGGATTCCCGGGCGGGGAGCTGTTTTTT. Its protein product is CASSYWWGGFPGGELFF.

This clonotype was seen at least ten times. The CDR3 DNA reads TGCGCCAGCAGCGTCCCGGGTCCCCTAAACTATGGCTACACCTTC. This gives the protein CASSVPGPLNYGYTF. V gene TRBV5-1 combines with J gene TRBJ1-2; D gene unclear. This CDR3 is 15 amino acids long. Between the trimmed V and J ends, which lost 4 bases and 2 bases, there was a span of 15 bases. Germline V lookup: CDR1 SGHRS, CDR2 YFSETQ.

CDR3 coding DNA: TGTGCCACCAGTGTGGGACAGCACTACACCTTC. Translated: CATSVGQHYTF. V is TRBV24-1 and J is TRBJ1-2; 7 bases align to TRBD1. Germline assignment: CDR1 KGHDR and CDR2 SFDVKD. CDR3 length equals 11 residues. The J segment lost 10 bases and the V segment lost 5 bases, leaving 3 bases of the junction unmatched.